The 24 T cell receptor beta chains reported below all come from one sample, sequenced in a study of a mutant IDH1 vaccine in newly diagnosed glioma (dated by TCRdb to about 2021). The sample's time point label, decoded: baseline, week 1 (first vaccination visit). This specimen's treatment or condition label, per the study, means: pre-vaccination baseline after standard-of-care therapy. Library preparation employed the immunoSEQ multiplex PCR assay. The source is immuneACCESS, and TCRdb retained only in-frame sequences with V and J called. Part of the clones is not carried over; for the studies checked, unresolved V genes explain less than half of this, and the remainder is unexplained. This sample lists tens of thousands of clones; about 83% were detected once. Clones ranked in the top ten supply 6% to 9.5% of the sample. The sequences come from PBMCs, collected from a glioma patient treated with radiotherapy, temozolomide or both. Source of these receptors: a woman aged 45 to 65 with glioma.

The chain has TRBV7-9 and TRBJ2-7; TRBD1 aligns across 12 bases. Germline CDR1 SEHNR, CDR2 FQNEAQ (reference sequence). The CDR3 is 14 amino acids. V was pared by 8 bases and J by 4 bases, with 6 bases of the junction left unmatched. The CDR3 sequence: CASSGTGGLYEQYF. DNA of the CDR3: TGTGCCAGCTCCGGGACAGGGGGCTTGTACGAGCAGTACTTC.

The chain carries TRBV5-6 and TRBJ1-4, with no clear D. Germline CDR1 reads SGHDT; CDR2 reads YYEEEE. CDR3 length: 14 amino acids. V lost 4 bases and J lost 2, with 9 bases in between. CDR3 amino acids: CASSTGRTNEKLFF. The DNA of the CDR3 is TGTGCCAGCAGCACCGGGCGGACTAATGAAAAACTGTTTTTT. Based on the CDR3 plus reference TRBV5-6 and TRBJ1-4, the full variable domain is DAGVTQSPTHLIKTRGQQVTLRCSPKSGHDTVSWYQQALGQGPQFIFQYYEEEERQRGNFPDRFSGHQFPNYSSELNVNALLLGDSALYLCASSTGRTNEKLFFGSGTQLSVL.

The chain recombines TRBV7-9 with TRBJ1-4; the D is unclear. The V and J ends lost 5 bases and 6 bases respectively, with 13 bases between them. Germline loops: CDR1 SEHNR, CDR2 FQNEAQ (reference sequence). The CDR3 totals 14 residues. Here the CDR3 DNA reads TGTGCCAGCAGCCGCGGCGGTAATGATGAAAAACTGTTTTTT. Its translation: CASSRGGNDEKLFF.

The chain uses TRBV30 and TRBJ2-7; maybe TRBD1 (5 bases). The germline V gene has CDR1 GTSNPN and CDR2 SVGIG (reference sequence). V lost 0 bases, J lost 3 bases, and 9 bases lay in between. CDR3 size: 13 residues. In nucleotides, the CDR3 is TGTGCCTGGAGTGTCGCAGGGATCTACGAGCAGTACTTC. It yields the protein CAWSVAGIYEQYF.

This clone showed up just a few times. The rearrangement uses TRBV28 and TRBJ1-6; no clear D gene. Looked up from germline, CDR1 is MDHEN and CDR2 is SYDVKM. Deletions cut 2 bases from V and 9 bases from J, with 5 bases between. CDR3 length equals 12 residues. This CDR3 reads CASSLDVSPLHF. Here the CDR3 DNA reads TGTGCCAGCAGTTTAGATGTTTCACCCCTCCACTTT.

The CDR3 sequence is CASSPQGGPTDTQYF. The CDR3 DNA reads TGTGCCAGCAGCCCCCAGGGGGGACCCACAGATACGCAGTATTTT. This sequence joins TRBV5-6 and TRBJ2-3; tentative D call: TRBD1 (7 bases). Germline CDR1 SGHDT, CDR2 YYEEEE. Trimming took off 4 bases at V and 2 bases at J, with 14 bases between the two ends. The CDR3 extends over 15 amino acids.

The J gene is TRBJ2-3, the V gene TRBV14, with TRBD2 identical over 8 bases. CDR1 SGHDN and CDR2 FVKESK come from the germline V gene. This CDR3 spans 15 amino acids. V lost 4 bases, J lost 2 bases, and 5 bases stayed unmatched. The CDR3 coding sequence is TGTGCCAGCAGCCTCCCGGGACTAGACACAGATACGCAGTATTTT. Amino acid sequence: CASSLPGLDTDTQYF. Supplemented by reference TRBV14 and TRBJ2-3, the full variable domain reads EAGVTQFPSHSVIEKGQTVTLRCDPISGHDNLYWYRRVMGKEIKFLLHFVKESKQDESGMPNNRFLAERTGGTYSTLKVQPAELEDSGVYFCASSLPGLDTDTQYFGPGTRLTVL.

This chain connects TRBV27 to TRBJ2-3, with D uncertain. The germline gives CDR1 MNHEY, CDR2 SMNVEV (reference sequence). CDR3 length equals 14 residues. V was cut by 3 bases and J by 0 bases, with 7 bases left in between. The CDR3, as DNA: TGTGCCAGCAGTTTCGGATATAGCACAGATACGCAGTATTTT. Protein product: CASSFGYSTDTQYF.

This chain links TRBV2 with TRBJ1-5, with a possible D match to TRBD1 (6 bases). Trimming left V 10 bases short and J 4 bases short, with 14 bases between. The CDR3 is made up of 13 amino acids. The V gene's germline CDR1 is SNHLY and CDR2 FYNNEI. The CDR3 reads CATNLDSNQPQHF. CDR3 nucleotide sequence: TGTGCCACGAACTTGGACAGTAATCAGCCCCAGCATTTT.

The chain uses TRBV6-6 and TRBJ2-2; 10 bases line up with TRBD1. Losses at the gene ends were 7 bases for V and 2 bases for J; bases not matched to a gene: 4. The germline gives CDR1 MNHNY, CDR2 SVGAGI (reference sequence). This CDR3 spans 15 amino acids. For the CDR3, the DNA is TGTGCCAGCACCTTGACAGGGGGCAACACCGGGGAGCTGTTTTTT. This encodes CASTLTGGNTGELFF.

The gene calls are TRBV6-1 and TRBJ1-2; a weak D match, TRBD1 (5 bases). The germline gives CDR1 MNHNS, CDR2 SASEGT. The CDR3 is made up of 13 amino acids. V lost 3 bases and J lost 2, with 7 bases in between. CDR3 DNA: TGTGCCAGCAGTGATGCAGGGAACTATGGCTACACCTTC. As protein: CASSDAGNYGYTF.

Written as DNA, the CDR3 is TGCGCCAGCAGCTGGGGGACAGGTACTGAAGCTTTCTTT. It is translated as CASSWGTGTEAFF. This chain joins TRBV5-1 and TRBJ1-1; TRBD1 agrees at 8 bases. Germline CDR1 reads SGHRS; CDR2 reads YFSETQ. There are 13 residues in the CDR3. The V gene end was trimmed by 3 bases and the J gene end by 5 bases; junction bases not matched to a gene: 3.

A single count supports this clone. This chain uses TRBV4-3 with TRBJ1-3, with D possibly TRBD1 on 6 matching bases. CDR3 length: 14 residues. Germline V gives CDR1 LGHNA, CDR2 YSLEER. Trimming shortened V by 4 bases and J by 1 base, and 8 bases separated the two germline ends. The CDR3 loop is CASSPQGSGNTIYF. CDR3 DNA: TGCGCCAGCAGCCCACAGGGATCTGGAAACACCATATATTTT.

This clone was detected once. The rearrangement uses TRBV11-2 and TRBJ1-1; D is unclear. The V end lost 3 bases, the J end lost 0 bases, and 8 bases lay between the germline ends. Germline values: CDR1 SGHAT, CDR2 FQNNGV. The CDR3 is 14 residues long. CDR3 region: CASSFPTVNTEAFF. CDR3 DNA: TGTGCCAGCAGCTTCCCCACCGTGAACACTGAAGCTTTCTTT.

V and J are TRBV15 and TRBJ1-4; TRBD1 agrees at 9 bases. The CDR3 consists of 16 residues. Germline assignment: CDR1 LNHNV and CDR2 YYDKDF (reference sequence). The V and J ends lost 1 base and 8 bases, in that order; junction bases with no gene match: 8. In nucleotides, the CDR3 is TGTGCCACCAGCAGAGGCTCGGGACAGGGACGCGAAAAACTGTTTTTT. Translated: CATSRGSGQGREKLFF.

The chain has TRBV6-1 and TRBJ1-2; possibly TRBD1 for D (6 bases). The CDR3 is made up of 14 amino acids. Germline values: CDR1 MNHNS, CDR2 SASEGT. Trimming took 8 bases from V and 7 from J, leaving 20 bases between them. The CDR3 DNA reads as TGTGCCAGCCTGAACAGGGAGTCCTTTTTTGGCTACACCTTC. Residues: CASLNRESFFGYTF.

This rearrangement joins TRBV7-2 to TRBJ2-1; 11 bases fit TRBD2. Germline CDR1 reads SGHTA; CDR2 reads FQGNSA. Losses at the gene ends were 1 base for V and 3 bases for J; bases not matched to a gene: 5. This CDR3 contains 17 residues. CDR3 amino acids: CASSLGLLAGGYNEQFF. CDR3 in DNA: TGTGCCAGCAGCTTAGGGCTCCTAGCGGGGGGCTACAATGAGCAGTTCTTC.

The chain is built from TRBV19 and TRBJ2-2, with D maybe TRBD1 (6 bases). Trimming removed 5 bases from V and 4 bases from J, with 11 bases in between. The germline CDR1 and CDR2 sequences are LNHDA and SQIVND (reference sequence). There are 14 residues in the CDR3. CDR3 DNA: TGTGCCAGTAGTCGGGACACCTTCACCGGGGAGCTGTTTTTT. It encodes CASSRDTFTGELFF.

The chain is built from TRBV5-1 and TRBJ2-3, with TRBD1 matching 8 bases. With 0 bases clipped from V and 4 bases from J, the junction kept 4 bases outside the gene matches. Germline values: CDR1 SGHRS, CDR2 YFSETQ. The CDR3 is 15 amino acids. CDR3 DNA: TGCGCCAGCAGCTTGGCCAGGGGGCTCGCAGATACGCAGTATTTT. It encodes CASSLARGLADTQYF.

The rearrangement joins TRBV28 to TRBJ1-4; tentatively, D is TRBD1 (6 bases). The CDR3 runs 16 residues. The germline V gene has CDR1 MDHEN and CDR2 SYDVKM. Trimming removed 5 bases from V and 0 bases from J, with 13 bases in between. CDR3 sequence reads: CASSTNRAATNEKLFF. Written as DNA, the CDR3 is TGTGCCAGCAGTACTAACAGGGCTGCAACTAATGAAAAACTGTTTTTT.

This clone is a singleton in its sample. The chain has TRBV5-6 and TRBJ1-2; 7 bases line up with TRBD1. Looked up from germline, CDR1 is SGHDT and CDR2 is YYEEEE. Losses at the gene ends were 4 bases for V and 2 bases for J; bases not matched to a gene: 2. There are 13 residues in the CDR3. DNA of the CDR3: TGTGCCAGCAGCCCGGACAGGAACTATGGCTACACCTTC. The encoded protein is CASSPDRNYGYTF. The full variable domain, with the rest looked up from reference TRBV5-6 and TRBJ1-2, is DAGVTQSPTHLIKTRGQQVTLRCSPKSGHDTVSWYQQALGQGPQFIFQYYEEEERQRGNFPDRFSGHQFPNYSSELNVNALLLGDSALYLCASSPDRNYGYTFGSGTRLTVV.

The rearrangement joins TRBV7-2 to TRBJ2-7, with TRBD2 matching 10 bases. CDR1 is SGHTA, CDR2 FQGNSA, per germline. The CDR3 spans 14 residues. V dropped 3 bases and J dropped 7; count of bases not matched to a gene: 6. The DNA for the CDR3 is TGTGCCAGCAGCTTCAGCGGGGGGGCAACTGAGCAGTACTTC. Its protein product is CASSFSGGATEQYF.

This chain links TRBV4-2 with TRBJ2-1; tentatively, D is TRBD1 (6 bases). This CDR3 is built from 15 residues. CDR1 and CDR2 (germline): LGHNA, YNFKEQ. V was trimmed by 7 bases and J by 6 bases, leaving 19 bases between them. CDR3 nucleotide sequence: TGTGCCAGCAACGTCGGGACATACGATAGCAATGAGCAGTTCTTC. As protein: CASNVGTYDSNEQFF.

V gene TRBV6-6 combines with J gene TRBJ1-6; a possible D gene is TRBD1 (6 bases). The V gene's germline CDR1 is MNHNY and CDR2 SVGAGI (reference sequence). The CDR3 extends over 13 amino acids. The V and J ends lost 7 bases and 6 bases respectively, with 10 bases between them. The CDR3 reads CASISDSNSPLHF. CDR3 sequence (DNA): TGTGCCAGCATATCGGACAGTAATTCACCCCTCCACTTT.